This T cell receptor beta chain was retrieved from a study of tumor-infiltrating lymphocytes in primary liver carcinoma. Starting material for RNA and DNA co-extraction consisted of about 17-31 mg of unsorted bulk tissue. Infection with HBV was chronic in patients; they were treatment-naive. Study findings and constraints: It was tumor-adjacent and tumor-blood pairs that overlapped less than tumor region pairs did. Tumor specimens were characterized by a significantly higher top-250-clone fraction than blood (p = 0.039).

As for this clonotype: Its antigen is still unknown.

TCR beta cDNA came from approximately 490 ng total RNA, primed with a constant-region primer. Amplification in three nested multiplex PCR rounds with slightly modified ARM-PCR gave rise to TCR beta libraries. Each CDR3 protein is one row after TCRdb ran MiXCR on the multiplex PCR reads. The sample shows roughly 78,000 distinct CDR3 sequences, 70% to 75% of them seen only once. The material sequenced was liver tumor tissue from sampling region 4. This sample's subset: tumor region T4, right-lateral pole. This receptor was obtained from a woman aged 55-69 years with primary liver carcinoma and hepatitis B virus infection.

The CDR3 sequence is CACGQGFGTDTQYF. The DNA for the CDR3 is TGTGCCTGTGGACAGGGGTTCGGCACAGATACGCAGTATTTT. The rearrangement links TRBV30 to TRBJ2-3; 9 bases match TRBD1. The CDR3 is 14 residues long. The J segment lost 1 base and the V segment lost 6 bases, leaving 5 bases of the junction unmatched. The V gene's germline CDR1 is GTSNPN and CDR2 SVGIG (reference sequence).